This T cell receptor beta chain appears in the sequencing data of a study of cytomegalovirus exposure and HLA in healthy donors. Study context: The 110 or so validation repertoires used a platform that matched the one used for the roughly 700 first-cohort repertoires, as a later analysis reported. Study results and caveats: There were over 150 TCR beta chains listed as cytomegalovirus-associated. While the bulk of TCR sequences proved rare, some public TCRs turned up in many donors.

About this clone: Its antigen remains unidentified.

The assay was immunoSEQ multiplex PCR, and TCRdb's table has in-frame clones only and misses some. Of around 190,000 clones in the sample, around 80% were seen once. The V and J ends lost 4 bases and 2 bases respectively, with 6 bases between them. CDR3 length equals 12 residues. The germline V gene encodes CDR1 SGHNT and CDR2 YYREEE (reference sequence). It was the approximately 110-subject validation cohort, separate from the roughly 700-subject first cohort, to which the donors belonged. The V and J genes are TRBV5-4 and TRBJ2-5; D is ambiguous. Sequenced material: PBMCs. The TCR sequence derives from a woman aged 25 to 39 in good health and CMV-seronegative. The CDR3 reads CASSQIQETQYF. The CDR3 nucleotides read TGTGCCAGCAGCCAAATTCAAGAGACCCAGTACTTC.